The 19 T cell receptor beta chains in this list originate from one sample, sequenced in a study of CD8 T cells in Susac syndrome. Reverse transcription of about 0.45 to 1 ug RNA used random hexamers. TCRdb re-derived calls from the immunoSEQ multiplex PCR reads in MiXCR, one entry per CDR3 protein. The sample lists 150,000 to 180,000 distinct CDR3 sequences, roughly 95% seen once, with 0.14% to 0.15% in the top ten. The specimen sequenced was CD8+ T cells from PBMCs. The receptor source for this set is a human donor with multiple sclerosis.

The chain combines TRBV6-5 with TRBJ2-1, with D tentatively TRBD1 or TRBD2 (7 bases each). Germline CDR1 is MNHEY and CDR2 is SVGAGI. The CDR3 sequence is 15 residues long. V was trimmed by 5 bases and J by 0 bases, leaving 11 bases between them. CDR3 region: CASSSGDSSYNEQFF. Here the CDR3 DNA reads TGTGCCAGCAGTAGCGGGGACAGCTCCTACAATGAGCAGTTCTTC.

This chain joins TRBV30 and TRBJ2-1; no clear D. Germline V gene data show CDR1 as GTSNPN and CDR2 as SVGIG (reference sequence). V was clipped by 2 bases and J by 10 bases, with 12 bases between them. There are 12 residues in the CDR3. The CDR3 protein is CAWSISSREQFF. The CDR3 DNA reads as TGTGCCTGGAGTATTTCTTCTCGGGAGCAGTTCTTC.

The chain uses TRBV5-1 and TRBJ2-7; 8 bases fit TRBD1. V shed 4 bases and J 3 bases; nucleotides not matched to a gene: 3. The CDR3 contains 13 residues. CDR1 is SGHRS and CDR2 is YFSETQ in the germline V gene. CDR3 coding DNA: TGCGCCAGCAGCATCGGGACAGGCTACGAGCAGTACGTC. Protein product: CASSIGTGYEQYV.

The V and J genes are TRBV7-9 and TRBJ2-4, with 8 bases lining up with TRBD2. The germline V gene encodes CDR1 SEHNR and CDR2 FQNEAQ (reference sequence). There are 17 residues in the CDR3. Trimming removed 1 base from V and 3 bases from J; junction bases left unmatched: 8. The CDR3 coding sequence is TGTGCCAGCAGCTTAGTTTTGACTAGCGAGGACAAAAACATTCAGTACTTC. Its protein is CASSLVLTSEDKNIQYF.

The chain joins TRBV20-1 to TRBJ2-3; 8 bases map to TRBD2. The CDR3 consists of 13 residues. CDR1 and CDR2 from the germline V gene are DFQATT and SNEGSKA (reference sequence). Germline trimming cut 5 bases from V and 4 bases from J; bases unmatched to any gene: 5. CDR3 nucleotides: TGCAGTGCTCAGCGGGGGCTTGCAGATACGCAGTATTTT. This translates into CSAQRGLADTQYF.

V and J are TRBV15 and TRBJ2-3; weak D call: TRBD2 (6 bases). CDR1 is LNHNV, CDR2 YYDKDF, per germline (reference sequence). CDR3 length: 15 amino acids. Trimming removed 8 bases at V and 3 bases at J, with 18 bases between. Written as DNA, the CDR3 is TGTGCCACCTCAGGGAGGCGGCAAGGGACAGATACGCAGTATTTT. This sequence encodes CATSGRRQGTDTQYF.

The sample holds one count of this clonotype. This sequence joins TRBV30 and TRBJ1-5; the D is unclear. V dropped 0 bases and J dropped 4 bases, with 16 bases sitting between them. Per the germline V gene, CDR1 is GTSNPN and CDR2 is SVGIG (reference sequence). The CDR3 extends over 16 amino acids. The CDR3 reads CAWSVGDPRLNQPQHF. The CDR3 DNA follows: TGTGCCTGGAGTGTCGGTGACCCTAGGTTGAATCAGCCCCAGCATTTT. Full variable domain (remainder filled in from reference TRBV30 and TRBJ1-5): SQTIHQWPATLVQPVGSPLSLECTVEGTSNPNLYWYRQAAGRGLQLLFYSVGIGQISSEVPQNLSASRPQDRQFILSSKKLLLSDSGFYLCAWSVGDPRLNQPQHFGDGTRLSIL.

The chain couples TRBV15 to TRBJ1-6; a weak D match, TRBD1 (5 bases). The CDR3 is 16 residues long. V lost 3 bases and J lost 7, with 16 bases in between. Germline values: CDR1 LNHNV, CDR2 YYDKDF (reference sequence). The CDR3 nucleotides read TGTGCCACCAGCAGGGAAGGACAACCGGGAAATTCACCCCTCCACTTT. It specifies CATSREGQPGNSPLHF.

The J gene is TRBJ2-3, the V gene TRBV7-3, with D possibly being TRBD1 (5 bases). Per germline, CDR1 SGHTA and CDR2 FQGTGA. V was trimmed by 5 bases and J by 3 bases, leaving 15 bases between them. The CDR3 covers 15 residues. The CDR3 nucleotides read TGTGCCAGCAGCAGCCGAGGCTCAGGGACAGATACGCAGTATTTT. It yields the protein CASSSRGSGTDTQYF.

The genes are TRBV7-9 and TRBJ2-3; 7 bases are shared with TRBD1. With V trimmed by 4 bases and J by 0 bases, 4 bases remained unmatched. CDR1 is SEHNR, CDR2 FQNEAQ, per germline (reference sequence). CDR3 length: 15 amino acids. For the CDR3, the DNA is TGTGCCAGCAGCTCCAGGGACAGAAGCACAGATACGCAGTATTTT. The encoded protein is CASSSRDRSTDTQYF.

The rearrangement uses TRBV11-2 and TRBJ2-2; 9 positions agree with TRBD1. J was trimmed by 5 bases and V by 5 bases; bases with no gene match: 6. CDR3 length equals 15 residues. Germline V gene lookup returns CDR1 SGHAT and CDR2 FQNNGV. The CDR3 loop is CASSLGQGETGELFF. CDR3 in DNA: TGTGCCAGCAGCCTGGGACAGGGAGAAACCGGGGAGCTGTTTTTT.

This chain connects TRBV15 to TRBJ2-5; 7 bases agree with TRBD2. The CDR3 length is 12 residues. V trimming: 10 bases; J trimming: 5 bases; junction bases outside the gene matches: 7. Germline CDR1 reads LNHNV; CDR2 reads YYDKDF (reference sequence). In nucleotides, the CDR3 is TGTGCCATATCAGCGGGGATGGAGACCCAGTACTTC. Translating it yields CAISAGMETQYF.

The chain links TRBV6-2 or TRBV6-3 to TRBJ2-7; D gene uncertain. The length of the CDR3 is 13 residues. Germline CDR1 is MNHEY and CDR2 is SVGEGT. Trimming left V 0 bases short and J 3 bases short, with 6 bases between. In nucleotides, the CDR3 is TGTGCCAGCAGTTACTCTTCAGACTACGAGCAGTACTTC. Translated: CASSYSSDYEQYF.

The rearrangement links TRBV12-3 or TRBV12-4 to TRBJ2-3; D unresolved. The V end lost 3 bases, the J end lost 0 bases, and 7 bases lay between the germline ends. This CDR3 is 14 amino acids long. CDR3 amino acids: CASSFGFSTDTQYF. The CDR3 nucleotides are TGTGCCAGCAGTTTTGGCTTCAGCACAGATACGCAGTATTTT.

CDR3 loop: CASSVWTSGGSTDTQYF. The CDR3 DNA reads TGTGCCAGCAGCGTCTGGACTAGCGGGGGGTCCACAGATACGCAGTATTTT. The V and J genes are TRBV9 and TRBJ2-3; 14 nucleotides match TRBD2. The trim removed 2 bases at V and 2 bases at J, leaving 4 bases unmatched. CDR1 and CDR2 from the germline V gene are SGDLS and YYNGEE. The CDR3 has 17 amino acids. Together with reference TRBV9 and TRBJ2-3, the CDR3 gives the full variable domain: DSGVTQTPKHLITATGQRVTLRCSPRSGDLSVYWYQQSLDQGLQFLIQYYNGEERAKGNILERFSAQQFPDLHSELNLSSLELGDSALYFCASSVWTSGGSTDTQYFGPGTRLTVL.

The chain is built from TRBV2 and TRBJ2-3; D might be TRBD1 (5 bases). Germline V gives CDR1 SNHLY, CDR2 FYNNEI. Trimming removed 5 bases at V and 1 base at J, with 16 bases between. CDR3 length: 16 residues. As DNA, the CDR3 is TGTGCCAGCAGTCTGGTAGGGGATAGTGGCACAGATACGCAGTATTTT. This codes for CASSLVGDSGTDTQYF. The variable domain in full, with the rest retrieved from reference TRBV2 and TRBJ2-3, is EPEVTQTPSHQVTQMGQEVILRCVPISNHLYFYWYRQILGQKVEFLVSFYNNEISEKSEIFDDQFSVERPDGSNFTLKIRSTKLEDSAMYFCASSLVGDSGTDTQYFGPGTRLTVL.

Note on this clonotype: One end of the junction does not line up with germline, which may come from a read error. This sequence joins TRBV5-1 and TRBJ2-1; TRBD2 aligns across 8 bases. There are 15 residues in the CDR3. CDR1 is SGHRS and CDR2 is YFSETQ in the germline V gene. CDR3 coding DNA: TGCGCCAGCAGTCCCCGGGGGGGCTCCTCCAATGAGCAGTTCTTC. The encoded protein is CASSPRGGSSNEQFF.

CDR3 DNA sequence: TGTGCCAGCAGGGGGACTAGCGAATACAATGAGCAGTTCTTC. Its protein is CASRGTSEYNEQFF. The rearrangement links TRBV7-9 to TRBJ2-1; the match to TRBD2 covers 10 bases. V was clipped by 6 bases and J by 4 bases; unmatched bases: 3. This CDR3 has 14 amino acids. Per the germline V gene, CDR1 is SEHNR and CDR2 is FQNEAQ (reference sequence).

This clonotype has a single count. This chain links TRBV14 with TRBJ2-3; 10 bases agree with TRBD1. The CDR3 runs to 16 residues. V was clipped by 2 bases and J by 4 bases; unmatched bases: 6. The germline gives CDR1 SGHDN, CDR2 FVKESK. CDR3 bases: TGTGCCAGCAGCCAACCGGGACAGGGGCTCCCAGATACGCAGTATTTT. It translates to CASSQPGQGLPDTQYF. The entire variable domain, with the rest obtained from reference TRBV14 and TRBJ2-3, is as follows: EAGVTQFPSHSVIEKGQTVTLRCDPISGHDNLYWYRRVMGKEIKFLLHFVKESKQDESGMPNNRFLAERTGGTYSTLKVQPAELEDSGVYFCASSQPGQGLPDTQYFGPGTRLTVL.